This T cell receptor beta chain was recovered during a study of T cell responses to AZD1222 COVID-19 vaccine. Study-wide points: Donors skewed white British and female; clonal diversity was possibly underestimated. The study identified only five or six AZD1222 recipients as seropositive at baseline.

As regards this clone: Its antigen is unidentified.

Here immunoSEQ multiplex PCR was the method, and the copy in TCRdb shows in-frame clones only, minus some. The sample comprises about 70,000 clones, 70% to 90% of which are singletons, and around 4.4% rests with the top ten. In germline, CDR1 is SNHLY, CDR2 FYNNEI. The germline V and J ends were trimmed by 7 bases and 0 bases, with 9 bases remaining between them. CDR3 length: 14 residues. Sample: peripheral blood, taken 28 days after the second dose of the MenACWY control vaccine. This sequence was found in an adult who received the MenACWY meningococcal vaccine as a control. The gene calls are TRBV2 and TRBJ2-2; D is unresolved. The CDR3 here is CASKGISNTGELFF. CDR3 bases: TGTGCCAGCAAAGGGATCTCGAACACCGGGGAGCTGTTTTTT.